The 28 T cell receptor beta chains given below trace back to one sample, sequenced in a study of tumor-infiltrating lymphocytes in primary liver carcinoma. For blood RNA, unsorted whole blood served as the source, and germline DNA was extracted too. A constant-region primer primed TCR beta cDNA synthesis from 500 to 550 ng of total RNA. Construction of TCR beta libraries relied on three successive nested multiplex PCR rounds employing slightly modified ARM-PCR. TRBV1-TRBV30 forward and Cbeta reverse primers drove the first two roughly 10-cycle rounds. TCRdb called the multiplex PCR reads again in MiXCR, with one record for every CDR3 protein. Here the sample spans 300,000 to 350,000 distinct CDR3 sequences, 65% being singletons. Material for sequencing was peripheral blood. Receptors were obtained from a man in his forties with primary liver carcinoma and hepatitis B virus infection.

Comments on this clonotype: One end of the junction varies from germline; a read error may be responsible. The chain carries TRBV12-3 or TRBV12-4 and TRBJ2-1; D ambiguous. The CDR3 has 14 residues. The CDR3 is CASKSAAVCNELFF. The CDR3 DNA is TGTGCCAGCAAGTCGGCTGCGGTTTGCAATGAGCTGTTCTTC.

There are many counts of this clonotype. The rearrangement joins TRBV11-2 to TRBJ2-1; TRBD1 might be the D (6 bases). Germline CDR1 is SGHAT and CDR2 is FQNNGV. The V and J ends lost 1 base and 0 bases respectively, with 13 bases between them. The CDR3 spans 17 residues. CDR3 DNA sequence: TGTGCCAGCAGCTTAGCCCCCAGGGGTAGCTCCTACAATGAGCAGTTCTTC. Its protein is CASSLAPRGSSYNEQFF. Based on the CDR3 plus reference TRBV11-2 and TRBJ2-1, the full variable domain is EAGVAQSPRYKIIEKRQSVAFWCNPISGHATLYWYQQILGQGPKLLIQFQNNGVVDDSQLPKDRFSAERLKGVDSTLKIQPAKLEDSAVYLCASSLAPRGSSYNEQFFGPGTRLTVL.

Details on this clonotype: A clone one base away is much larger, so this may be a read error. The chain joins TRBV12-3 or TRBV12-4 to TRBJ2-7, with a tentative D call TRBD1 (6 bases). CDR3 length: 14 amino acids. The ends were cut back, 6 bases at V and 8 bases at J, with 20 bases in the middle. The CDR3 spells CASRPTGSTGKQYF. The CDR3, as DNA: TGTGCCAGCAGGCCTACGGGCTCCACAGGGAAGCAGTACTTC.

In the case of this clonotype: One base away lies a much larger clone, so this may be a sequencing read error. The chain joins TRBV29-1 to TRBJ1-5; a weak D match, TRBD1 (6 bases). The CDR3 consists of 13 residues. Germline assignment: CDR1 SQVTM and CDR2 ANQGSEA. In nucleotides, the CDR3 is TGCGGCGCCCGGACAGATAGCAATCAGCCCCAGCATTTT. This encodes CGARTDSNQPQHF.

This clonotype has ten or more counts. The gene calls are TRBV29-1 and TRBJ2-3; TRBD2 agrees at 7 bases. The CDR3 has 17 amino acids. Per germline, CDR1 SQVTM and CDR2 ANQGSEA. Losses at the gene ends were 2 bases for V and 1 base for J; bases not matched to a gene: 12. The DNA for the CDR3 is TGCAGCGTTGAAAATATTCTAGCGGAGGCGGGCACAGATACGCAGTATTTT. This codes for CSVENILAEAGTDTQYF.

In regard to this clonotype: A much larger clone differs by one base, so this may be a read error. The J gene is TRBJ2-3, the V gene TRBV6-6; possible D gene TRBD2, 5 bases. Trimming took off 7 bases at V and 4 bases at J, with 18 bases between the two ends. Looked up from germline, CDR1 is MNHNY and CDR2 is SVGAGI (reference sequence). The CDR3 is 15 amino acids. CDR3 nucleotides: TGTGCCAGCACTCCTTCCGGACCTAGCTCAGATACGCAGTATTTT. It encodes CASTPSGPSSDTQYF.

On this clonotype: A much larger clone sits a single nucleotide away, making a read error possible. The chain recombines TRBV6-2 or TRBV6-3 with TRBJ2-7, with TRBD2 identical over 10 bases. Germline V gene data show CDR1 as MNHEY and CDR2 as SVGEGT. This CDR3 contains 14 residues. DNA for the CDR3: TGTGCCAGCAGTGTTAGCGGGGGGTCCTACGAGGAGTACTTC. Its translation is CASSVSGGSYEEYF.

The chain has TRBV5-6 and TRBJ2-4; D unclear. In germline, CDR1 is SGHDT, CDR2 YYEEEE. With 0 bases removed from V and 2 bases from J, the gap between germline ends came to 6 bases. The CDR3 is 14 amino acids. Written as DNA, the CDR3 is TGTGCCAGCAGCTTGGGCCAGACCAAAAACATTCAGTACTTC. Protein: CASSLGQTKNIQYF.

Notes on this clonotype: Given a much more abundant clone one base away, this may be a read error. The V call is TRBV6-2 or TRBV6-3, the J call TRBJ1-1; D not resolved. V was trimmed by 7 bases and J by 3 bases, leaving 15 bases between them. The CDR3 is 14 residues long. CDR1 is MNHEY, CDR2 SVGEGT, per germline. The CDR3 nucleotides read TGTGCCAGCACTCCCCGATGGCACGACACTGAAGCTTTCTTT. Translating it yields CASTPRWHDTEAFF.

For this clonotype: This sequence may be a read error, since a much larger clone differs from it by one base. This CDR3 reads CSVPGATGELFF. In nucleotides, the CDR3 is TGCAGCGTTCCCGGGGCCACCGGGGAGCTGTTTTTT. The genes are TRBV29-1 and TRBJ2-2; the D gene could be TRBD1 or TRBD2 (5 bases each). With 5 bases removed from V and 4 bases from J, the gap between germline ends came to 8 bases. CDR1 is SQVTM, CDR2 ANQGSEA, per germline. The CDR3 is 12 residues long.

On this clonotype itself: This CDR3 is missing its conserved last phenylalanine or tryptophan, likely due to a read error. This chain joins TRBV11-2 and TRBJ2-7; 7 bases are a match to TRBD1. The CDR3 length is 12 residues. Germline loops: CDR1 SGHAT, CDR2 FQNNGV. The junction had 3 bases not matched to a gene; V was cut back by 7 bases and J by 3 bases. The CDR3 DNA reads as TGTGCCAGCATCAGACAGGGCTACGAGCAGTACTCT. Its translation is CASIRQGYEQYS.

Concerning this clonotype: A read error may be the cause here, since a much bigger clone is one base away. The V gene is TRBV6-5, the J gene TRBJ1-4, with no clear D. CDR3 length equals 13 residues. Germline V lookup: CDR1 MNHEY, CDR2 SVGAGI. CDR3 sequence reads: CAPLGRFDEKLLF. The DNA of the CDR3 is TGTGCTCCCCTCGGTCGGTTCGACGAAAAACTGTTATTT.

Remarks on this clonotype: A much larger clone differs from this one at a single base, so this may be a read error. The chain joins TRBV5-5 to TRBJ2-3, with a tentative D call TRBD2 (5 bases). Germline CDR1 reads SGHKS; CDR2 reads YYEKEE (reference sequence). CDR3 length: 14 residues. This CDR3 is CTSSLEAAANTQYF. The CDR3 bases are TGTACCAGCAGCTTGGAGGCTGCCGCTAATACGCAGTATTTT.

This clonotype was seen only once. The junction and the germline gene differ at one end; a read error may be behind it. The genes are TRBV29-1 and TRBJ2-5; tentatively, D is TRBD1 (5 bases). From germline, CDR1 is SQVTM and CDR2 ANQGSEA. The CDR3 loop spans 14 amino acids. CDR3 sequence reads: CSVEESQVIRQPTF. CDR3 nucleotide sequence: TGCAGCGTTGAAGAATCTCAGGTTATACGACAGCCTACCTTC.

This clonotype was seen repeatedly, ten times or more. The chain combines TRBV11-2 with TRBJ2-7; D could derive from TRBD1 or TRBD2 (5 bases each). Germline CDR1 reads SGHAT; CDR2 reads FQNNGV. Trimming cost V 1 base and J 7 bases, with 17 bases left between them. The CDR3 runs to 15 residues. The DNA for the CDR3 is TGTGCCAGCAGCTTAGCGCTCGGGACCGCTAAGGAGCAGTACTTC. It yields the protein CASSLALGTAKEQYF.

This clonotype was seen a single time. The CDR3 does not close with the conserved phenylalanine or tryptophan, likely indicating a read error. This chain joins TRBV11-2 and TRBJ2-5; the D is unclear. The length of the CDR3 is 13 residues. Germline CDR1 is SGHAT and CDR2 is FQNNGV. Trimming pared 4 bases from V and 2 bases from J, leaving 8 bases between. The CDR3 here is CASSSTSQETQYS. In DNA, the CDR3 is TGTGCCAGCAGCTCCACATCGCAAGAGACCCAGTACTCC.

Only a few counts were recorded for this clonotype. With a much larger clone just one base away, this may be a read error. In DNA, the CDR3 is TGCAACGTTTCACCGGGGGGTACTGGCAATCAGCCCCAGCATTTT. Protein sequence: CNVSPGGTGNQPQHF. The chain couples TRBV29-1 to TRBJ1-5, with D maybe TRBD1 (5 bases). The CDR3 loop spans 15 amino acids. Germline assignment: CDR1 SQVTM and CDR2 ANQGSEA.

About this clonotype: A junction boundary mismatches the germline segment, possibly from a read error. This chain connects TRBV11-2 to TRBJ2-3; 10 bases map to TRBD2. The CDR3 extends over 15 amino acids. Germline values: CDR1 SGHAT, CDR2 FQNNGV. CDR3 sequence (DNA): TGTACCAGCAGATTAGGGGGACTAGCGACAGATACGCAGTATTTT. Translating gives CTSRLGGLATDTQYF.

On this clonotype: This clone may be a read error of a much larger clone one base away. The chain joins TRBV6-1 to TRBJ2-1; D gene uncertain. Looked up from germline, CDR1 is MNHNS and CDR2 is SASEGT. The length of the CDR3 is 13 residues. CDR3 DNA: TGTGCCAGCAATGAAGAGGTTTTCATAGGGCAGTTCTTC. Protein: CASNEEVFIGQFF.

This clonotype was recorded at least ten times. V is TRBV4-2 and J is TRBJ2-7; 7 bases line up with TRBD1. The germline V gene encodes CDR1 LGHNA and CDR2 YNFKEQ. The J segment lost 6 bases and the V segment lost 6 bases, leaving 11 bases of the junction unmatched. The CDR3 extends over 14 amino acids. CDR3: CASRRTGSASEQYF. The CDR3, as DNA: TGTGCCAGCAGGAGGACAGGATCCGCATCCGAGCAGTACTTC.

On this clonotype: A much larger clone differs by one base, so this may be a read error. The rearrangement joins TRBV6-2 or TRBV6-3 to TRBJ2-3; D gene uncertain. There are 12 residues in the CDR3. With 8 bases removed from V and 5 bases from J, the gap between germline ends came to 11 bases. Germline V gene sequence: CDR1 MNHEY, CDR2 SVGEGT. The DNA of the CDR3 is TGTGCCAGCGGCTACCGAAGAGATACGCAGTATTTT. It codes for CASGYRRDTQYF.

Note on this clonotype: Germline is not matched at one junction end, which may reflect a read error. V usage is TRBV12-3 or TRBV12-4 and J usage is TRBJ1-5; no reliable D call. CDR3 size: 12 residues. CDR3 coding DNA: TGTGTCAGCAGTTCCAGTAATACGGTCCAGCATTTT. It encodes CVSSSSNTVQHF.

Concerning this clonotype: The junction departs from the called germline gene at one end, perhaps through a read error. This chain connects TRBV11-2 to TRBJ2-7; 13 positions agree with TRBD2. In germline, CDR1 is SGHAT, CDR2 FQNNGV. The CDR3 length is 15 residues. The CDR3 sequence: CASSPMWTSGSWQYF. The CDR3 nucleotides read TGTGCTAGCAGCCCGATGTGGACTAGCGGGAGCTGGCAGTACTTC. Drawing the rest from reference TRBV11-2 and TRBJ2-7, the complete variable domain is EAGVAQSPRYKIIEKRQSVAFWCNPISGHATLYWYQQILGQGPKLLIQFQNNGVVDDSQLPKDRFSAERLKGVDSTLKIQPAKLEDSAVYLCASSPMWTSGSWQYFGPGTRLTVT.

In the case of this clonotype: The junction departs from the called germline gene at one end, perhaps through a read error. CDR3 bases: TGTCCCAGCGGCTCGCAGGGTGACACTGAAGCTTTCTTT. This gives the protein CPSGSQGDTEAFF. The chain joins TRBV11-1 to TRBJ1-1; possible D gene TRBD1, 5 bases. Germline V lookup: CDR1 SGHAT, CDR2 FQDESV (reference sequence). The CDR3 loop spans 13 amino acids.

This clonotype was detected a few times. The chain joins TRBV13 to TRBJ2-1; TRBD2 agrees at 10 bases. This CDR3 is 14 amino acids long. Germline assignment: CDR1 PRHDT and CDR2 FYEKMQ (reference sequence). Trimming cost V 4 bases and J 8 bases; bases outside gene matches: 5. For the CDR3, the DNA is TGTGCCAGCAGCTCTAGCGGGAGCATGCATGAGCAGTTCTTC. This gives the protein CASSSSGSMHEQFF.

This clonotype was seen once. One junction end disagrees with the germline gene, perhaps due to a read error. V and J are TRBV11-3 and TRBJ1-2; D remains unclear. The CDR3 is 13 amino acids. In germline, CDR1 is SGHNT, CDR2 YENEEA. Here the CDR3 reads CAGSHWGNYGYTF. CDR3 coding DNA: TGTGCCGGCAGCCACTGGGGAAACTATGGCTACACCTTC.

About this clonotype itself: A read error may explain this, as a much larger clone is one base away. The chain has TRBV6-5 and TRBJ2-7; 11 bases line up with TRBD1. Per the germline V gene, CDR1 is MNHEY and CDR2 is SVGAGI. This CDR3 comprises 14 residues. V shed 6 bases, J shed 8 bases, and the junction held 9 bases outside the gene matches. The CDR3 loop reads CASRRTGGIHKQYF. Written as DNA, the CDR3 is TGTGCCAGCAGGAGGACAGGGGGCATCCACAAGCAGTACTTC.

About this clonotype: This could be a read error, since a much larger clone is one nucleotide away. The chain couples TRBV6-1 to TRBJ2-2, with D possibly TRBD2 on 5 matching bases. Germline V CDR1 and CDR2: MNHNS, SASEGT. The CDR3 spans 13 residues. The CDR3, as DNA: TGTGTCAGCAGTGACGGGGTTCGCCGGGAGCTGTTTTTT. It translates to CVSSDGVRRELFF.